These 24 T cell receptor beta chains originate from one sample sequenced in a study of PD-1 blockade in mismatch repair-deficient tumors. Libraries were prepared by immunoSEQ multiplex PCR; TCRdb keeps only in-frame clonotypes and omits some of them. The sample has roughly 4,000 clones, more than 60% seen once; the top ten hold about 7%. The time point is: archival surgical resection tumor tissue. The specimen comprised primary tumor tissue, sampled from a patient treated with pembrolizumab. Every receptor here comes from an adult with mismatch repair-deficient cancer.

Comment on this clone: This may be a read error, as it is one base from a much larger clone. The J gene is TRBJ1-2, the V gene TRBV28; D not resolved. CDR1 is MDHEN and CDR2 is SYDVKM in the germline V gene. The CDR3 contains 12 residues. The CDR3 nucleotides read TGTGCCAGCAGTACTTTCGGGTATGGCTACATCTTC. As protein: CASSTFGYGYIF.

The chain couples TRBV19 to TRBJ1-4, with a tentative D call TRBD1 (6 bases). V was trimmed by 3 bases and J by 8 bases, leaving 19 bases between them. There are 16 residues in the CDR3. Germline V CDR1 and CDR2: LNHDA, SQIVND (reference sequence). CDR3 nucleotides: TGTGCCAGTAGTATCTCCTCCTACAGGGAAAGCGAAAAACTGTTTTTT. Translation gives CASSISSYRESEKLFF.

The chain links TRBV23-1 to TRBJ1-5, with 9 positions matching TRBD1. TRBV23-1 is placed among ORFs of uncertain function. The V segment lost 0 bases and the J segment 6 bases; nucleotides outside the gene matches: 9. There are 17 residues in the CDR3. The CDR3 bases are TGCGCCAGCAGTCAATCGCGGACACAGGGGGCAGGTCAGCCCCAGCATTTT. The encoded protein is CASSQSRTQGAGQPQHF.

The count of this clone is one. The DNA of the CDR3 is TGTGCCAGTAGTAGTTGGGGAGGGCTCACTGAAGCTTTCTTT. This sequence encodes CASSSWGGLTEAFF. V is TRBV19 and J is TRBJ1-1, with D unresolved. Germline V lookup: CDR1 LNHDA, CDR2 SQIVND (reference sequence). CDR3 length: 14 amino acids. V was pared by 4 bases and J by 4 bases, with 13 bases between.

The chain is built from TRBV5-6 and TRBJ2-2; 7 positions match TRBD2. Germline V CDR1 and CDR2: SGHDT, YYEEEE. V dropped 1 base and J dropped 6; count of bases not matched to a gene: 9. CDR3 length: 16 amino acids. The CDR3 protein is CASSLSRTSAPGELFF. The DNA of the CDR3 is TGTGCCAGCAGCTTGTCCAGGACTAGTGCGCCCGGGGAGCTGTTTTTT.

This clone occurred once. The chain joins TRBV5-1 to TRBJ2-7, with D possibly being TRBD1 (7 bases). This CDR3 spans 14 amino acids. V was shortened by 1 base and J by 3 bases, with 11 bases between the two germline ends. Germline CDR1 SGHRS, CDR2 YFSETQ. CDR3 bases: TGCGCCAGCAGCTTGTCCCAGGGGGGCTACGAGCAGTACTTC. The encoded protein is CASSLSQGGYEQYF.

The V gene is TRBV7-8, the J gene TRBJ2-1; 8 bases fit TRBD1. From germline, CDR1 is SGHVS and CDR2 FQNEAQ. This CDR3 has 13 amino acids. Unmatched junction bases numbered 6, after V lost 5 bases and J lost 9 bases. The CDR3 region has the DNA TGTGCCAGCAGCCATCAGGGGGCCGGTGAGCAGTTCTTC. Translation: CASSHQGAGEQFF.

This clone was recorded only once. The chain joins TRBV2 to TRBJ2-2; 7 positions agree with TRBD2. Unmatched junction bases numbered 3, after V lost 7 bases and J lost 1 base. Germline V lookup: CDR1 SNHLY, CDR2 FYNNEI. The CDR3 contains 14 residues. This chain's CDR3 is CASKERGNTGELFF. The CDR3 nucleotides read TGTGCCAGCAAGGAGCGGGGGAACACCGGGGAGCTGTTTTTT.

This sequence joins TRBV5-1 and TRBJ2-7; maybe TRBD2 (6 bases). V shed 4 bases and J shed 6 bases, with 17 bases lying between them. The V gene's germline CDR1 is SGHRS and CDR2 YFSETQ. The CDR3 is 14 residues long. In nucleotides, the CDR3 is TGCGCCAGCAGCCTCGGTCTGGGGGGAGGCGAGCAGTACTTC. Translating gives CASSLGLGGGEQYF.

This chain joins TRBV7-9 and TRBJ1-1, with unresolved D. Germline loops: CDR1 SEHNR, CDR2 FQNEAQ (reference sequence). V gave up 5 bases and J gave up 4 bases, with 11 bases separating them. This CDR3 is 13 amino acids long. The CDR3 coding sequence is TGTGCCAGCAGCGCAGCGGGAGGCACTGAAGCTTTCTTT. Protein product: CASSAAGGTEAFF. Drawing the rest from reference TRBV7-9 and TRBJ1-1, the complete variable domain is DTGVSQNPRHKITKRGQNVTFRCDPISEHNRLYWYRQTLGQGPEFLTYFQNEAQLEKSRLLSDRFSAERPKGSFSTLEIQRTEQGDSAMYLCASSAAGGTEAFFGQGTRLTVV.

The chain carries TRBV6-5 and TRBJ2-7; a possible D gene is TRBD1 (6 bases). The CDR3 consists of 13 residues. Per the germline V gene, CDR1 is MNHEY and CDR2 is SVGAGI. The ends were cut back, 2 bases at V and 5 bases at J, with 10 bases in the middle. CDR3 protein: CASSYVRGNEQYF. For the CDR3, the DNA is TGTGCCAGCAGTTACGTCAGGGGCAACGAGCAGTACTTC.

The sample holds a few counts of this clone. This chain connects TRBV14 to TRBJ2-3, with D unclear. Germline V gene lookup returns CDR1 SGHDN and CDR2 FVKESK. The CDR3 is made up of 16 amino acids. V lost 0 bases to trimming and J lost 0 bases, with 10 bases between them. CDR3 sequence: CASSQEAWSSTDTQYF. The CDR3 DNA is TGTGCCAGCAGCCAAGAAGCATGGTCTAGCACAGATACGCAGTATTTT. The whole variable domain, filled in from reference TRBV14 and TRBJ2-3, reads EAGVTQFPSHSVIEKGQTVTLRCDPISGHDNLYWYRRVMGKEIKFLLHFVKESKQDESGMPNNRFLAERTGGTYSTLKVQPAELEDSGVYFCASSQEAWSSTDTQYFGPGTRLTVL.

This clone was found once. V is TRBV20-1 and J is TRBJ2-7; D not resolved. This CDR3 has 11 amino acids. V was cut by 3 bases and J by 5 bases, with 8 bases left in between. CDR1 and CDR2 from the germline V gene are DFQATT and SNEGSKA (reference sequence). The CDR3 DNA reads TGCAGTGCTAGGGAGTTCAACGAGCAGTACTTC. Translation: CSAREFNEQYF.

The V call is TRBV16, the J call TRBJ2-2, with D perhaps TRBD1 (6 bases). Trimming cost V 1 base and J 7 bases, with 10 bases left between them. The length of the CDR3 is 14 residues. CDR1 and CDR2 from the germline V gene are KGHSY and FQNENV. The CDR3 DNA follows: TGTGCCAGCAGCCAATGGGGGCCCGGCGGGGAGCTGTTTTTT. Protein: CASSQWGPGGELFF.

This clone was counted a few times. CDR3 sequence reads: CASSVDGRGYGYTF. CDR3 DNA: TGTGCCAGCAGCGTAGACGGCAGGGGCTATGGCTACACCTTC. This sequence joins TRBV9 and TRBJ1-2, with D maybe TRBD1 (6 bases). From germline, CDR1 is SGDLS and CDR2 YYNGEE. Trimming pared 0 bases from V and 4 bases from J, leaving 10 bases between. This CDR3 is 14 amino acids long.

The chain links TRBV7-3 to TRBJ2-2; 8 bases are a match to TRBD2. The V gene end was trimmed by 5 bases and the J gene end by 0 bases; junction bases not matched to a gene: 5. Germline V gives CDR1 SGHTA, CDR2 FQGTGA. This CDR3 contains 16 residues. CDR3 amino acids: CASSPSGRANTGELFF. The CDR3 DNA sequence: TGTGCCAGCAGCCCCAGCGGGAGAGCGAACACCGGGGAGCTGTTTTTT.

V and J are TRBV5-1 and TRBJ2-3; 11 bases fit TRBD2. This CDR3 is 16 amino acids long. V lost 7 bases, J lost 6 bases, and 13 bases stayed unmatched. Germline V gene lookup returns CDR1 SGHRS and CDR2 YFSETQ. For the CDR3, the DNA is TGCGCCAGCTACTCTCGACTAGCGGGGAAGTTGGATACGCAGTATTTT. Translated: CASYSRLAGKLDTQYF.

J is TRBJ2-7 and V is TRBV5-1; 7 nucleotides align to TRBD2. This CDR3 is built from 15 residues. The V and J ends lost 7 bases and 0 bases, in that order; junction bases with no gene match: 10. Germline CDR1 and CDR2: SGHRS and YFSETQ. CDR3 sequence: CASSFRGGSSYEQYF. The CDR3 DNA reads TGCGCCAGCTCCTTTAGGGGCGGGAGCTCCTACGAGCAGTACTTC.

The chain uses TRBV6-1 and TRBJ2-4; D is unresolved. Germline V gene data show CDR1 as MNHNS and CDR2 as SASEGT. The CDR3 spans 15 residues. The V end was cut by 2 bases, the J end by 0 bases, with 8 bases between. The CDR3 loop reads CASSEQALAKNIQYF. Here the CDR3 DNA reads TGTGCCAGCAGTGAACAGGCTCTAGCCAAAAACATTCAGTACTTC.

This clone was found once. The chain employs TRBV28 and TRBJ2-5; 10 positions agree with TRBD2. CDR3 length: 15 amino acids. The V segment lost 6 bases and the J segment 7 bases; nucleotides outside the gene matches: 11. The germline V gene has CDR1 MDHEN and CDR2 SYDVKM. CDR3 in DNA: TGTGCCAGCAGCGCCGGGCTAGCGGGAGCGGGGACCCAGTACTTC. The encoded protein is CASSAGLAGAGTQYF.

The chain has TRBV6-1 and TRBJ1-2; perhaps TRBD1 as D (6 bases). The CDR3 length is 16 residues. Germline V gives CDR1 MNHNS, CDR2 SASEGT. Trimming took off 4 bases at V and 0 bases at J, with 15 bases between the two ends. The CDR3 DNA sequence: TGTGCCAGCAGTGTAAGACAGGCCAGAGCTAACTATGGCTACACCTTC. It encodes CASSVRQARANYGYTF.

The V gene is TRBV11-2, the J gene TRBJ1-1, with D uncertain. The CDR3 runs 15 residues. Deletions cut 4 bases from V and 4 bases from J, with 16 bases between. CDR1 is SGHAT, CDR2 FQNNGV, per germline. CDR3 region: CASSSSLRPGTEAFF. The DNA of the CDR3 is TGTGCCAGCAGCTCCTCGCTCCGGCCGGGCACTGAAGCTTTCTTT.

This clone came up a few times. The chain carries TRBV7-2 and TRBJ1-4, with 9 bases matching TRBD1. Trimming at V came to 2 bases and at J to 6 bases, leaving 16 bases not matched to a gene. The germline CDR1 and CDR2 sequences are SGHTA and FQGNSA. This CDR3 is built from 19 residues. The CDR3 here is CASSLIPGTGTLVDEKLFF. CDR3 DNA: TGTGCCAGCAGCTTAATCCCCGGGACAGGGACGCTTGTGGATGAAAAACTGTTTTTT.

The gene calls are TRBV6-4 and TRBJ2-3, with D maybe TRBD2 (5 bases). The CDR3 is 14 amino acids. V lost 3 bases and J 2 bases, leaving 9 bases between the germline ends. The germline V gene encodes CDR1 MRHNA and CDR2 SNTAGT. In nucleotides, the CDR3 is TGTGCCAGCAGTGAGGGAGAGATCACAGATACGCAGTATTTT. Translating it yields CASSEGEITDTQYF.